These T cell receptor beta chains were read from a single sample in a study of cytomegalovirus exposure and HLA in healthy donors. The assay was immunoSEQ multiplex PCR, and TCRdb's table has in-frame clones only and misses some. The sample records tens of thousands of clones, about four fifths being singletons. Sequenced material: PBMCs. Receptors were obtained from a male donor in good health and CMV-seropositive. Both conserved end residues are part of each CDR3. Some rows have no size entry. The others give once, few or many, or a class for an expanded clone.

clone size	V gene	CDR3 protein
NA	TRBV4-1	CASSGDRGEVYGYTF
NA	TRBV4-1	CASSRGVGQETQYF
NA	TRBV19	CASSWSGGANVLTF
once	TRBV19	CASTPDFGLYEQYF
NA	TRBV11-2	CASSFKDRLLNTEAFF
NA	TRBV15	CATSKFNRSPETQYF
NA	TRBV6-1	CASSEAARGYEQYF
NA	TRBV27	CASSLSTGGFSPLHF
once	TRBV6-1	CASSEVRGMGGNQPQHF
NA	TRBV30	CAWTGANYNEQFF
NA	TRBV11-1	CASSLEPLVGEQYF
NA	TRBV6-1	CASSEPGGRTYEQYF
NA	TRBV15	CATSRPGGQVNTEAFF
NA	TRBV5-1	CASSFRGGTEAFF
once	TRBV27	CASSLRQGVGQYF
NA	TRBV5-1	CASSLERPRLHEQYF
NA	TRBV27	CASRLKQGTGELFF
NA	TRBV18	CASSPRPGPGGEKLFF
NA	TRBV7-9	CASSSRTGAVEQYF
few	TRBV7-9	CSSSLSPDRNYNEQFF
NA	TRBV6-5	CASSPRGGPQETQYF
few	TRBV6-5	CASSYSRAAGDEQYF
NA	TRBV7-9	CSSNGGGSYNEQFF
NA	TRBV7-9	CASSETVTGAEAFF
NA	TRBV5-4	CASSLGLAGGKSYEQYF
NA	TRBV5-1	CATGGGTRRDTQYF
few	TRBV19	CASSIEAGGMKTQYF
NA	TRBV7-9	CASSLGQGAKNTEAFF
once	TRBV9	CASSVGNIAGAQYF